This entry lists 7 T cell receptor beta chains sequenced from one sample in a study of shared clonotypes between healthy human individuals. TCRdb keeps only in-frame clones here, not all; method: immunoSEQ multiplex PCR. The data contain more than 1,200,000 clones, approximately 98.5% of them singletons. The sequenced sample consisted of naive CD4+ T cells sorted from blood. Subset specified: CD45RA+ positively selected. Receptor source: a man between 25 and 39 years old in good health.

The V gene is TRBV10-3, the J gene TRBJ1-3; unclear D gene. This CDR3 contains 18 residues. Germline V gene lookup returns CDR1 ENHRY and CDR2 SYGVKD. Deletions cut 0 bases from V and 11 bases from J, with 26 bases between. CDR3 sequence: CAISESSSAGSNPLAIYF. The CDR3 coding sequence is TGTGCCATCAGTGAGTCATCGTCGGCAGGTTCAAACCCTCTGGCCATATATTTT.

The gene calls are TRBV19 and TRBJ2-1; perhaps TRBD1 as D (5 bases). Germline CDR1 is LNHDA and CDR2 is SQIVND (reference sequence). CDR3 length: 15 amino acids. V lost 1 base and J 6 bases, leaving 13 bases between the germline ends. CDR3 coding DNA: TGTGCCAGTAGTATAGTTCTGACAGTAACCAATGAGCAGTTCTTC. Translated, it gives CASSIVLTVTNEQFF.

The chain joins TRBV27 to TRBJ1-5, with D perhaps TRBD1 (6 bases). The CDR3 spans 16 residues. The germline V gene encodes CDR1 MNHEY and CDR2 SMNVEV (reference sequence). The ends were cut back, 7 bases at V and 5 bases at J, with 21 bases in the middle. CDR3: CASTPLSVGADQPQHF. The CDR3 nucleotides read TGTGCCAGCACCCCCTTGTCCGTGGGGGCGGATCAGCCCCAGCATTTT.

The V gene is TRBV6-5, the J gene TRBJ2-7; D call uncertain. Trimming removed 2 bases from V and 6 bases from J, with 17 bases in between. The germline gives CDR1 MNHEY, CDR2 SVGAGI. The CDR3 has 15 amino acids. CDR3 coding DNA: TGTGCCAGCAGTTACACCGGTCCCGTCATGGGCGAGCAGTACTTC. This codes for CASSYTGPVMGEQYF.

Concerning this clone itself: Other nucleotide sequences from this sample produce the same CDR3. CDR3 in amino acids: CASSLQGSYEQYF. CDR3 nucleotide sequence: TGTGCCAGCAGCCTCCAGGGTTCCTACGAGCAGTACTTC. The chain recombines TRBV11-3 with TRBJ2-7; D might be TRBD1 (5 bases). Per the germline V gene, CDR1 is SGHNT and CDR2 is YENEEA. The CDR3 is made up of 13 amino acids. V dropped 5 bases and J dropped 1 base, with 9 bases sitting between them.

The V call is TRBV2, the J call TRBJ2-7; D not resolved. The CDR3 has 16 residues. Deletions cut 2 bases from V and 4 bases from J, with 18 bases between. Germline CDR1 is SNHLY and CDR2 is FYNNEI. The CDR3 sequence is CASSERPQPPVYEQYF. The CDR3 DNA reads TGTGCCAGCAGTGAACGCCCGCAGCCCCCCGTATACGAGCAGTACTTC.

The genes are TRBV5-1 and TRBJ1-3, with D possibly TRBD1 on 5 matching bases. The V and J ends lost 3 bases and 7 bases respectively, with 20 bases between them. The CDR3 loop spans 16 amino acids. The germline V gene has CDR1 SGHRS and CDR2 YFSETQ. As DNA, the CDR3 is TGCGCCAGCAGCTCGGAGGACACCGCCGTCGGGAACACCATATATTTT. This translates into CASSSEDTAVGNTIYF.